This T cell receptor beta chain was identified during a study of molecular identifiers for immune sequencing clone quantification. V lost 8 bases to trimming and J lost 7 bases, with 18 bases between them. This CDR3 spans 14 amino acids. Per germline, CDR1 MNHEY and CDR2 SMNVEV (reference sequence). TCRdb reanalysed the PCR reads using MiXCR and keeps one entry per CDR3 protein. The sample has about 640,000 distinct CDR3 sequences, about 20% seen once; the top ten hold about 0.9%. Naive CD8 T cells, phenotype CD8+CD4-CCR7+CD45RA+, were sorted. Sequencing input: naive CD8+ T cells from blood, with Jurkat cell RNA spiked in. Sample subset: FACS-sorted CD8+CD4-CCR7+CD45RA+ naive T cells. The sequence was obtained from a human donor in good health. Some libraries in this study had Jurkat cell RNA spiked in. The chain joins TRBV27 to TRBJ2-4; D possibly uses TRBD1 or TRBD2 (5 bases each). The CDR3 region has the DNA TGTGCCAGCGCGCAGAGGGGCGGAAGGAACATTCAGTACTTC. Its translation: CASAQRGGRNIQYF.